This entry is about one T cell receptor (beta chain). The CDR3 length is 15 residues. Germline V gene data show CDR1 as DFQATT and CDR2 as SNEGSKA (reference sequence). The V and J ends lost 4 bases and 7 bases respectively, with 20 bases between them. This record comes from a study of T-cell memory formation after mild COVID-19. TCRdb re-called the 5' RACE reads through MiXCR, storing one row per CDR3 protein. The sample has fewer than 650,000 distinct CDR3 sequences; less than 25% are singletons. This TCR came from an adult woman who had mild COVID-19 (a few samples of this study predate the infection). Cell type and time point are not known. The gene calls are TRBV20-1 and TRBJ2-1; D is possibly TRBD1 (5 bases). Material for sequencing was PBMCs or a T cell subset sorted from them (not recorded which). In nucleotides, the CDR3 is TGCAGTGCTAATCAACAGGAGAGTACGGTGAATGAGCAGTTCTTC. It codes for CSANQQESTVNEQFF.